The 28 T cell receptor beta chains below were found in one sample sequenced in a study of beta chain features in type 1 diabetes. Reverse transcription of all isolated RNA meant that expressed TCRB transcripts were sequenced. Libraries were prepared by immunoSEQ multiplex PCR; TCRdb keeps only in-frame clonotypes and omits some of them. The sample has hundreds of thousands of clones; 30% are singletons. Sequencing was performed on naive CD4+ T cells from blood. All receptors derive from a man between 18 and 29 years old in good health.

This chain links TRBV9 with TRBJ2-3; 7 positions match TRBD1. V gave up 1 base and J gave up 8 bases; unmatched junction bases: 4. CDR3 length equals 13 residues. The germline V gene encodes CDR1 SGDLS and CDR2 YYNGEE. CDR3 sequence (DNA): TGTGCCAGCAGCGTACAGGGGGTTGGTACGCAGTATTTT. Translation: CASSVQGVGTQYF.

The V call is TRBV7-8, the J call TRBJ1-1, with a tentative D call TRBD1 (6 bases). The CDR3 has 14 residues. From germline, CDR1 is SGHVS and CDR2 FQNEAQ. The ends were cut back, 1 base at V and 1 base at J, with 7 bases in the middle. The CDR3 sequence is CASSLVQGNTEAFF. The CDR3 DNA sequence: TGTGCCAGCAGCTTAGTACAGGGGAACACTGAAGCTTTCTTT. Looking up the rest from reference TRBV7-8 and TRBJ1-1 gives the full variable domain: GAGVSQSPRYKVAKRGQDVALRCDPISGHVSLFWYQQALGQGPEFLTYFQNEAQLDKSGLPSDRFFAERPEGSVSTLKIQRTQQEDSAVYLCASSLVQGNTEAFFGQGTRLTVV.

The CDR3 reads CASSFSSSTDTQYF. The CDR3 DNA sequence: TGTGCCAGCAGCTTCAGCAGTAGCACAGATACGCAGTATTTT. The rearrangement links TRBV5-4 to TRBJ2-3; D unresolved. Trimming stripped 2 bases from V and 0 bases from J, with 7 bases between. Looked up from germline, CDR1 is SGHNT and CDR2 is YYREEE (reference sequence). This CDR3 region has 14 residues.

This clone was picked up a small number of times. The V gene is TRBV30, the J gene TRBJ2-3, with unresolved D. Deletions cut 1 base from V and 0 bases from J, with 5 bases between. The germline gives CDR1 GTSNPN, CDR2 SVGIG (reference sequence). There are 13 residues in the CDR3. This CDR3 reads CAWSGPSTDTQYF. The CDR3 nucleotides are TGTGCCTGGAGTGGCCCCAGCACAGATACGCAGTATTTT.

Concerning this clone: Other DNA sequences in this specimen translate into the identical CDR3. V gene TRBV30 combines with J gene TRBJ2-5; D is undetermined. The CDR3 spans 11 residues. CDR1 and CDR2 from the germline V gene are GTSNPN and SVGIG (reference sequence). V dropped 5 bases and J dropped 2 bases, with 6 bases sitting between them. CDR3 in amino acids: CAWGRQETQYF. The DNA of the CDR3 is TGTGCCTGGGGGCGGCAAGAGACCCAGTACTTC. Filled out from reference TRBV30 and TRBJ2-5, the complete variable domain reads SQTIHQWPATLVQPVGSPLSLECTVEGTSNPNLYWYRQAAGRGLQLLFYSVGIGQISSEVPQNLSASRPQDRQFILSSKKLLLSDSGFYLCAWGRQETQYFGPGTRLLVL.

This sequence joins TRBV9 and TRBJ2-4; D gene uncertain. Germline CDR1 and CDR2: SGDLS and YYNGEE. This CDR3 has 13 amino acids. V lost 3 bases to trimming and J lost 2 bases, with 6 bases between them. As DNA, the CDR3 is TGTGCCAGCAGCGGAGCATCCAAAAACATTCAGTACTTC. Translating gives CASSGASKNIQYF.

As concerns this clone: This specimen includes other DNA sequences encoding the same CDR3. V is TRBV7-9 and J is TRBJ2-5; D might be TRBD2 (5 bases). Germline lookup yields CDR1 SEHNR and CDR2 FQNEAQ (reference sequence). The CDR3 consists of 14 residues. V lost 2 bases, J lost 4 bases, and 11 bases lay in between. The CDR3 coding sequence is TGTGCCAGCAGCTTACGGGGATTGGGAGAGACCCAGTACTTC. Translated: CASSLRGLGETQYF. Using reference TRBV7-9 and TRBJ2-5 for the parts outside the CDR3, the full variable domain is DTGVSQNPRHKITKRGQNVTFRCDPISEHNRLYWYRQTLGQGPEFLTYFQNEAQLEKSRLLSDRFSAERPKGSFSTLEIQRTEQGDSAMYLCASSLRGLGETQYFGPGTRLLVL.

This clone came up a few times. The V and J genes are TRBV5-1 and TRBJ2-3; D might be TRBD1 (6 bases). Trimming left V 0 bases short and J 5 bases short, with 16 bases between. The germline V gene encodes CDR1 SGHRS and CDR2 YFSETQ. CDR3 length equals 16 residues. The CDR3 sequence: CASSLETGRSGDTQYF. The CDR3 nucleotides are TGCGCCAGCAGCTTGGAGACAGGCCGGAGTGGAGATACGCAGTATTTT.

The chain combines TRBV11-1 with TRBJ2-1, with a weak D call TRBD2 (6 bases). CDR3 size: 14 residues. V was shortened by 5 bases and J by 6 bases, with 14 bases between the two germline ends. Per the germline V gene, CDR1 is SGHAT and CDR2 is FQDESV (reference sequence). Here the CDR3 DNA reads TGTGCCAGCAGCCCACGCGTAGCGGCCAATGAGCAGTTCTTC. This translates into CASSPRVAANEQFF.

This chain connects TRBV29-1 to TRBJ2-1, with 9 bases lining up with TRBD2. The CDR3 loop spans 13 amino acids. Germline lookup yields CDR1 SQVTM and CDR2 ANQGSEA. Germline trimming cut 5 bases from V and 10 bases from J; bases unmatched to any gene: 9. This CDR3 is CSVYETSGREQFF. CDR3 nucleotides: TGCAGCGTTTACGAGACTAGCGGAAGAGAGCAGTTCTTC.

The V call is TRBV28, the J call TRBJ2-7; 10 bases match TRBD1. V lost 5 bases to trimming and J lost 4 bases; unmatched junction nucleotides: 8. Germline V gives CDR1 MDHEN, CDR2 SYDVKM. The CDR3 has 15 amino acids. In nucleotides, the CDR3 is TGTGCCAGCAGTGGGAGGGACAGGGGAACTTACGAGCAGTACTTC. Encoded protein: CASSGRDRGTYEQYF.

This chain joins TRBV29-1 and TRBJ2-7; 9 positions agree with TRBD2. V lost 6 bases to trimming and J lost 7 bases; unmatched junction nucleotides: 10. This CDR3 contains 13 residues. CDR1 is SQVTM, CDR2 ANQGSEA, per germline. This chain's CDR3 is CSVRDAGGGEQYF. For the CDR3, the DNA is TGCAGCGTCCGTGATGCGGGAGGGGGGGAGCAGTACTTC.

CDR3: CASSQDRAVLYNEQFF. The CDR3 bases are TGTGCCAGCAGCCAAGATAGAGCGGTTCTCTACAATGAGCAGTTCTTC. The genes are TRBV4-2 and TRBJ2-1, with a weak D call TRBD2 (5 bases). CDR3 length: 16 amino acids. The V and J ends lost 0 bases and 3 bases respectively, with 12 bases between them. Germline-derived CDR1 and CDR2 are LGHNA and YNFKEQ.

This CDR3 is CASSSTGAETQYF. The CDR3 DNA sequence: TGCGCCAGCAGTTCTACAGGGGCAGAGACCCAGTACTTC. The rearrangement links TRBV5-1 to TRBJ2-5; TRBD1 aligns across 7 bases. CDR1 and CDR2 (germline): SGHRS, YFSETQ. The length of the CDR3 is 13 residues. V shed 5 bases and J 4 bases; nucleotides not matched to a gene: 5.

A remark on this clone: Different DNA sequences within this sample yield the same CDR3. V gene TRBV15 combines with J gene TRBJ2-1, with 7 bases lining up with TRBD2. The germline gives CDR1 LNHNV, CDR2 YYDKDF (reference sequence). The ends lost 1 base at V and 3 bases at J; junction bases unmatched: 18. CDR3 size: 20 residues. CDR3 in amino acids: CATSRGLTSSESWDYNEQFF. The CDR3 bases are TGTGCCACCAGCAGAGGGTTGACTAGCTCAGAGTCTTGGGACTACAATGAGCAGTTCTTC.

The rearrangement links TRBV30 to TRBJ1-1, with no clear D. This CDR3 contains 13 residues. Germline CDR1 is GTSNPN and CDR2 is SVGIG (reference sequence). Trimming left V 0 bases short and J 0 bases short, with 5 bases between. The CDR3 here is CAWSVELNTEAFF. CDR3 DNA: TGTGCCTGGAGTGTAGAATTGAACACTGAAGCTTTCTTT.

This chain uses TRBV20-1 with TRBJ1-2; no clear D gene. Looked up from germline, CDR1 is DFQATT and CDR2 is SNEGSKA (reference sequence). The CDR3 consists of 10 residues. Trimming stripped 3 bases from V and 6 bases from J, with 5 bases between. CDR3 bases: TGCAGTGCTAGTACAGATGGCTACACCTTC. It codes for CSASTDGYTF.

The CDR3 sequence is CASSPGLSYNEQFF. The CDR3 DNA is TGCGCCAGCAGCCCGGGACTATCCTACAATGAGCAGTTCTTC. This sequence joins TRBV4-3 and TRBJ2-1; TRBD2 matches 7 bases. Germline V CDR1 and CDR2: LGHNA, YSLEER. With V trimmed by 4 bases and J by 1 base, 1 base remained unmatched. This CDR3 spans 14 amino acids.

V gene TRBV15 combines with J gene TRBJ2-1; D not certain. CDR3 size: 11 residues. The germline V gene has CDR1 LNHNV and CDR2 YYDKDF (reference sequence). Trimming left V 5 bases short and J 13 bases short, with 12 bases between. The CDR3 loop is CATSEKGLQFF. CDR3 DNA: TGTGCCACCAGCGAGAAGGGTCTCCAGTTCTTC.

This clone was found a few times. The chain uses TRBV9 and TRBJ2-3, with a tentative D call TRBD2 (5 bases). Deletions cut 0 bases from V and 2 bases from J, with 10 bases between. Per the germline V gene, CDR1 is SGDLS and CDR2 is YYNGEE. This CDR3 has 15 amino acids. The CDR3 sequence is CASSVAQRHTDTQYF. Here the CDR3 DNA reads TGTGCCAGCAGCGTAGCCCAGCGGCACACAGATACGCAGTATTTT.

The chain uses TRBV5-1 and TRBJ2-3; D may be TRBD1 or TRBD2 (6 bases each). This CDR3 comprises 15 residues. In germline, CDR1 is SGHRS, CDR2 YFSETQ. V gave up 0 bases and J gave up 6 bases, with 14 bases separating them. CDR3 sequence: CASSLGPTGADTQYF. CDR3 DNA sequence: TGCGCCAGCAGCTTGGGACCCACGGGGGCGGATACGCAGTATTTT.

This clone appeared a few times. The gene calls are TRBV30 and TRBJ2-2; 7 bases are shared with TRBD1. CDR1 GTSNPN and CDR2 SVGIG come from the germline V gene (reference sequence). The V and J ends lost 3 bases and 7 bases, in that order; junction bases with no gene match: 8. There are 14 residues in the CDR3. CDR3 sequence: CAWSRGQVVGELFF. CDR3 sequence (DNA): TGTGCCTGGAGCCGCGGACAGGTGGTCGGGGAGCTGTTTTTT.

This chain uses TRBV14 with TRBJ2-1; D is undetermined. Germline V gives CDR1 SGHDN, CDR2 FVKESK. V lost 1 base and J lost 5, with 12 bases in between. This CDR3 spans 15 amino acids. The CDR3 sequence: CASSQGLHRDNEQFF. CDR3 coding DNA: TGTGCCAGCAGCCAAGGACTTCACAGAGACAATGAGCAGTTCTTC.

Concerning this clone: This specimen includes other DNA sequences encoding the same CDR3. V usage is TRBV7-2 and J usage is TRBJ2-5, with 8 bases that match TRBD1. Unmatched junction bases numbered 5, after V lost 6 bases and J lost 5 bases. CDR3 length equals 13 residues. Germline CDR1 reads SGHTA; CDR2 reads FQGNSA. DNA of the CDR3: TGTGCCAGCAGTCTCCGGGACAGGGAGACCCAGTACTTC. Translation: CASSLRDRETQYF.

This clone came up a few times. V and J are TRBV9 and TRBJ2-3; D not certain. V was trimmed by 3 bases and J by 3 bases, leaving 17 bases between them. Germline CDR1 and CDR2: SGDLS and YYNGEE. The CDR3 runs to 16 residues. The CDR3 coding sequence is TGTGCCAGCAGCGCCCCCCGGGCGGTAGGGACAGATACGCAGTATTTT. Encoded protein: CASSAPRAVGTDTQYF.

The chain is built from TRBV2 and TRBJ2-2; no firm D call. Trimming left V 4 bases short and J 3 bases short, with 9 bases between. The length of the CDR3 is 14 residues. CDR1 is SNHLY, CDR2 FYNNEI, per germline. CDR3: CASSGQTYTGELFF. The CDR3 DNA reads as TGTGCCAGCAGTGGCCAGACCTACACCGGGGAGCTGTTTTTT.

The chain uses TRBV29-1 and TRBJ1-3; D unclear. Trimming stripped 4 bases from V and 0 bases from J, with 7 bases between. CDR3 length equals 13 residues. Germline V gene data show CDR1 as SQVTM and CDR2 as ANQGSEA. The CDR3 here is CSVVRLSGNTIYF. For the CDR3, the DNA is TGCAGCGTTGTGCGCCTCTCTGGAAACACCATATATTTT.

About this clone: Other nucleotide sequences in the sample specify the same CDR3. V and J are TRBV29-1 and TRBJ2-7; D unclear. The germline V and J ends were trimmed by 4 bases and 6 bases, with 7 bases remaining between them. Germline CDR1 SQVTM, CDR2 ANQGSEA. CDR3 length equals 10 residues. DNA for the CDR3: TGCAGCGTTGGGCTCGGCGAGCAGTACTTC. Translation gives CSVGLGEQYF.